This T cell receptor beta chain was obtained from a study of tissue T cells after allogeneic stem cell transplantation. Study-wide findings and caveats: The patient cohort was small and clinically heterogeneous, with limited sampling depth. Within patients, tissue anatomy strongly shaped TCR repertoire composition.

About this clone: The target antigen is unknown.

CDR3 sequences, V/J genes, frequencies and template counts came from survey-depth TCRbeta sequencing. Clones were read by immunoSEQ multiplex PCR, and TCRdb kept only the in-frame ones, dropping some. The sample includes 20,000 to 30,000 clones, 73% seen only once; the top ten take approximately 8%. The CDR3 totals 15 residues. The germline gives CDR1 MNHEY, CDR2 SVGAGI. V lost 4 bases to trimming and J lost 1 base, with 13 bases between them. The J gene is TRBJ2-5, the V gene TRBV6-5; D gene uncertain. This receptor was taken from a female donor of 60 years or more with lung cancer. This sample comprised tissue from the ileum, obtained at autopsy. The CDR3 protein is CASSSSPQFQETQYF. The CDR3 DNA reads as TGTGCCAGCAGTTCCTCTCCCCAGTTCCAAGAGACCCAGTACTTC.